The present TCR beta chain was sequenced within a study of regulatory T cells in long-lasting Graves disease. Study overall: Positive TSH receptor antibodies alongside over 5 years of antithyroid drugs were what marked Graves' disease as persistent.

Study findings and constraints: What was studied was peripheral blood only, and not thyroid tissue.

This sample's time point: persistent/refractory GD, antithyroid drugs over 5 years with positive TRAb. From PBMCs, RNA was extracted and then used to make the TCR library. V shed 0 bases and J shed 5 bases, with 9 bases lying between them. CDR1 is ENHRY and CDR2 is SYGVKD in the germline V gene. The length of the CDR3 is 14 residues. Building of the TCR beta libraries involved iRepertoire HTBI primers and Arm-PCR of CDR3 regions. TCRdb analysed the multiplex PCR reads with MiXCR anew, one entry per CDR3 protein. The repertoire has approximately 360,000 distinct CDR3 sequences, roughly 25% of them found once; the top ten carry under 35%. There are many counts of this clonotype. Its antigen is unidentified.

This chain joins TRBV10-3 and TRBJ2-3, with D possibly called TRBD1 or TRBD2 (5 bases each). The source is a woman in her forties with Graves disease. The sample here was peripheral blood mononuclear cells (PBMCs), taken when the disease was refractory, from a patient treated with antithyroid drugs. The CDR3 loop is CAISESGTKDTQYF. The CDR3 region has the DNA TGTGCCATCAGTGAGTCCGGGACGAAAGATACGCAGTATTTT.